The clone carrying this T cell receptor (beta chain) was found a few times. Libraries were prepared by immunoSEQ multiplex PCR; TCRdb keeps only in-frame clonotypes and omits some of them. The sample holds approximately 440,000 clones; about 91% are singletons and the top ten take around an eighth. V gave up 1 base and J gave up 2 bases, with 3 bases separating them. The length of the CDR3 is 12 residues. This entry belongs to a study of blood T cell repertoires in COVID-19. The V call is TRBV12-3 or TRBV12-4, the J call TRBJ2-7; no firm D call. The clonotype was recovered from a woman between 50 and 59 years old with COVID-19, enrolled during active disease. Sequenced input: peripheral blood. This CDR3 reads CASSLVTYEQYF. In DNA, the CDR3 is TGTGCCAGCAGTTTAGTTACCTACGAGCAGTACTTC.